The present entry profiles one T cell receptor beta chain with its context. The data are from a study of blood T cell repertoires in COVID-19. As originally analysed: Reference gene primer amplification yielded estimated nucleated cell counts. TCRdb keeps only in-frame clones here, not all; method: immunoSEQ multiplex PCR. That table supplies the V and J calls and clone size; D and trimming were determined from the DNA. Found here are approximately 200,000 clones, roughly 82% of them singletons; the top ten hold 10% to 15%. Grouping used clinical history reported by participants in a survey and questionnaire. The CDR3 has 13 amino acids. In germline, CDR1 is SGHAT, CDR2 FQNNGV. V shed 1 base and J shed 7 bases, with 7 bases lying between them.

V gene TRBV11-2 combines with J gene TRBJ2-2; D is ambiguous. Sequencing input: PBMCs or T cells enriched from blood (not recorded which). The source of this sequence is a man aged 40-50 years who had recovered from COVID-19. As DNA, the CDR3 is TGTGCCAGCAGCTTAGCTATCATCGGGGAGCTGTTTTTT. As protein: CASSLAIIGELFF.